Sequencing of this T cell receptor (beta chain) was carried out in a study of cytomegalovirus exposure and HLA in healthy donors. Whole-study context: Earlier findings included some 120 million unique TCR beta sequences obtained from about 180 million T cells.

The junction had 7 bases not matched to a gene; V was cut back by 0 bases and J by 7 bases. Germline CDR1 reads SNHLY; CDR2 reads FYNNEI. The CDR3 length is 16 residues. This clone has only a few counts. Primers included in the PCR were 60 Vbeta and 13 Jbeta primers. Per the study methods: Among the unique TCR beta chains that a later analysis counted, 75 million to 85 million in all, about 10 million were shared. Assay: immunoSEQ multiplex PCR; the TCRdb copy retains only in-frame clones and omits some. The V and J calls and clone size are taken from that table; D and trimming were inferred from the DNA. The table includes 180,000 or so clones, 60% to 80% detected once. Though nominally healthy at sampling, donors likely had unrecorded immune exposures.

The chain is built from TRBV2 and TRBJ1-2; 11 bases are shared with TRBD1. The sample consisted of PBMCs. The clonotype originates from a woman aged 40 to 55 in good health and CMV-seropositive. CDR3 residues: CASSEAGGQGAFGYTF. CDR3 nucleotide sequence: TGTGCCAGCAGTGAAGCAGGCGGACAGGGGGCGTTTGGCTACACCTTC. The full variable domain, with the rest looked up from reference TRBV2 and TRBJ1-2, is EPEVTQTPSHQVTQMGQEVILRCVPISNHLYFYWYRQILGQKVEFLVSFYNNEISEKSEIFDDQFSVERPDGSNFTLKIRSTKLEDSAMYFCASSEAGGQGAFGYTFGSGTRLTVV.